These 27 T cell receptor beta chains came from one sample sequenced in a study of T cells after yellow fever vaccination (dated by TCRdb to 2018 to 2020). What this sample's treatment or condition label stands for: live attenuated yellow fever vaccine strain. Library construction relied on 5' RACE. Sequencing was performed on an Illumina HiSeq 2500. TCRdb trimmed public reads at Q25 via fastp, called clones via MiXCR and kept in-frame beta chains. All rows with the same CDR3 protein become a single entry with the most common DNA and genes. The sample has around 590,000 distinct CDR3 sequences on record, over 9% of them singletons. The ten largest clones capture 15% of the sample. This specimen was PBMCs, taken on the day of the yellow fever booster vaccination. The origin of the receptors is a young man who received the YFV17D yellow fever vaccine.

V usage is TRBV28 and J usage is TRBJ2-4, with a tentative D call TRBD2 (6 bases). The CDR3 runs 16 residues. Between the trimmed V and J ends, which lost 4 bases and 6 bases, there was a span of 19 bases. Looked up from germline, CDR1 is MDHEN and CDR2 is SYDVKM. The CDR3 loop reads CASSSRGLFGSNIQYF. As DNA, the CDR3 is TGTGCCAGCAGTTCCAGAGGACTATTTGGATCAAACATTCAGTACTTC.

The chain employs TRBV19 and TRBJ2-7; D unresolved. Trimming cost V 5 bases and J 1 base, with 15 bases left between them. The CDR3 consists of 15 residues. The germline CDR1 and CDR2 sequences are LNHDA and SQIVND (reference sequence). The CDR3 sequence: CASSPAFGRSYEQYF. CDR3 coding DNA: TGTGCCAGTAGTCCCGCCTTTGGCCGGTCCTACGAGCAGTACTTC.

This clonotype was seen a handful of times. In nucleotides, the CDR3 is TGTGCCAGCAGCCCAGGACTAGCGGGATTCGACGAGCAGTACTTC. Its protein product is CASSPGLAGFDEQYF. V usage is TRBV5-4 and J usage is TRBJ2-7, with TRBD2 matching over 12 bases. Germline values: CDR1 SGHNT, CDR2 YYREEE (reference sequence). J gave up 5 bases and V 4 bases, and 7 bases lay outside the gene matches. The CDR3 extends over 15 amino acids. The full variable domain, completed using reference TRBV5-4 and TRBJ2-7, is ETGVTQSPTHLIKTRGQQVTLRCSSQSGHNTVSWYQQALGQGPQFIFQYYREEENGRGNFPPRFSGLQFPNYSSELNVNALELDDSALYLCASSPGLAGFDEQYFGPGTRLTVT.

J is TRBJ2-4 and V is TRBV20-1; 7 bases are a match to TRBD2. Germline loops: CDR1 DFQATT, CDR2 SNEGSKA (reference sequence). The ends lost 1 base at V and 7 bases at J; junction bases unmatched: 19. The CDR3 has 18 amino acids. DNA for the CDR3: TGCAGTGCTAGAGCTGCTGGCGCGGGAGTAGGTTCTGGCAACATTCAGTACTTC. This gives the protein CSARAAGAGVGSGNIQYF.

The chain employs TRBV12-3 or TRBV12-4 and TRBJ2-1; D perhaps matches TRBD1 (6 bases). The V gene lost 7 bases and the J gene lost 5 bases, with 18 bases spanning the gap. This CDR3 spans 15 amino acids. The CDR3 bases are TGTGCCAGCATCGGAGTAGGACAGAGAAACAATGAGCAGTTCTTC. Amino acid sequence: CASIGVGQRNNEQFF.

The J gene is TRBJ2-3, the V gene TRBV7-9; D is tentatively TRBD1 or TRBD2 (5 bases each). V was shortened by 5 bases and J by 1 base, with 13 bases between the two germline ends. From germline, CDR1 is SEHNR and CDR2 FQNEAQ (reference sequence). CDR3 length: 15 residues. CDR3 DNA: TGTGCCAGCAGCGCGAGGACGGGACGCACAGATACGCAGTATTTT. This translates into CASSARTGRTDTQYF.

This clonotype was counted between two and nine times. The chain joins TRBV11-2 to TRBJ2-7; D may be TRBD1 (6 bases). This CDR3 has 15 amino acids. Germline V lookup: CDR1 SGHAT, CDR2 FQNNGV. V lost 1 base and J lost 1, with 11 bases in between. CDR3 DNA: TGTGCCAGCAGCTTAGGACACCAGGGGTCCTACGAGCAGTACTTC. This translates into CASSLGHQGSYEQYF.

This clonotype occurred many times. The J gene is TRBJ2-1, the V gene TRBV5-5, with D possibly being TRBD1 or TRBD2 (5 bases each). V shed 6 bases and J shed 11 bases, with 18 bases lying between them. CDR1 and CDR2 (germline): SGHKS, YYEKEE (reference sequence). This CDR3 is built from 13 residues. The CDR3 DNA is TGTGCCAGCATTCACCCTGGTACGGGGCAGCAGTTCTTC. Its protein is CASIHPGTGQQFF.

This clonotype was recorded a few times. The chain couples TRBV11-2 to TRBJ1-5; D may be TRBD1 (5 bases). Between the trimmed V and J ends, which lost 0 bases and 5 bases, there was a span of 11 bases. This CDR3 contains 15 residues. Germline loops: CDR1 SGHAT, CDR2 FQNNGV. This chain's CDR3 is CASSLDLRADQPQHF. The CDR3 bases are TGTGCCAGCAGCTTAGATCTCAGGGCAGATCAGCCCCAGCATTTT.

This chain uses TRBV7-2 with TRBJ2-7; D might be TRBD2 (7 bases). Trimming removed 10 bases from V and 4 bases from J, with 23 bases in between. Per germline, CDR1 SGHTA and CDR2 FQGNSA. This CDR3 is 15 amino acids long. The CDR3 protein is CATQKAGGAAYEQYF. As DNA, the CDR3 is TGTGCCACACAAAAGGCTGGGGGGGCCGCTTACGAGCAGTACTTC.

This clonotype was counted between two and nine times. This chain links TRBV11-2 with TRBJ1-1, with D possibly being TRBD1 (5 bases). CDR1 is SGHAT and CDR2 is FQNNGV in the germline V gene. Trimming pared 5 bases from V and 3 bases from J, leaving 13 bases between. There are 14 residues in the CDR3. In DNA, the CDR3 is TGTGCCAGCAGCCCCCGGGGACCTGACACTGAAGCTTTCTTT. This encodes CASSPRGPDTEAFF.

The CDR3 is CASSLPQGIQETQYF. As DNA, the CDR3 is TGTGCCAGCAGTTTACCCCAGGGAATCCAAGAGACCCAGTACTTC. The rearrangement uses TRBV12-3 or TRBV12-4 and TRBJ2-5; the D gene is possibly TRBD1 (5 bases). CDR3 length: 15 amino acids. Trimming removed 2 bases at V and 1 base at J, with 11 bases between.

This sequence joins TRBV29-1 and TRBJ2-1; TRBD1 aligns across 9 bases. The V segment lost 6 bases and the J segment 7 bases; nucleotides outside the gene matches: 13. CDR1 is SQVTM, CDR2 ANQGSEA, per germline. This CDR3 region has 15 residues. The CDR3, as DNA: TGCAGCGTCAAGGCGCCGGGACAGGGAAGGAATGAGCAGTTCTTC. It yields the protein CSVKAPGQGRNEQFF.

This clonotype turned up a few times. The rearrangement joins TRBV6-5 to TRBJ1-2; 12 nucleotides align to TRBD1. The germline CDR1 and CDR2 sequences are MNHEY and SVGAGI. V shed 6 bases and J 7 bases; nucleotides not matched to a gene: 12. The CDR3 has 16 residues. CDR3 region: CASRGGTGGAGGGYTF. DNA of the CDR3: TGTGCCAGCAGGGGGGGGACAGGGGGCGCAGGAGGTGGCTACACCTTC.

In its sample, this clonotype was seen a few times. The V gene is TRBV5-1, the J gene TRBJ2-6; TRBD1 is a possible D gene (5 bases). CDR1 is SGHRS, CDR2 YFSETQ, per germline. CDR3 size: 15 residues. V was shortened by 4 bases and J by 3 bases, with 11 bases between the two germline ends. In DNA form, the CDR3 reads TGCGCCAGCAGCGCAGGGCAGGGTGGGGCCAACGTCCTGACTTTC. This sequence encodes CASSAGQGGANVLTF.

V usage is TRBV5-1 and J usage is TRBJ2-1; TRBD2 agrees at 9 bases. V was clipped by 4 bases and J by 7 bases; unmatched bases: 9. The CDR3 runs 15 residues. In germline, CDR1 is SGHRS, CDR2 YFSETQ. DNA for the CDR3: TGCGCCAGCAGCCCTTTAGCGGGAGAGGATAATGAGCAGTTCTTC. Translation gives CASSPLAGEDNEQFF.

This clonotype was seen only a few times. The CDR3 sequence is CASISTGGSYNEQFF. The CDR3 DNA follows: TGTGCCAGTATTTCAACAGGGGGCTCCTACAATGAGCAGTTCTTC. The chain carries TRBV19 and TRBJ2-1; 8 nucleotides align to TRBD1. The J segment lost 0 bases and the V segment lost 7 bases, leaving 5 bases of the junction unmatched. The CDR3 length is 15 residues. CDR1 and CDR2 from the germline V gene are LNHDA and SQIVND (reference sequence).

V usage is TRBV29-1 and J usage is TRBJ2-7, with 8 bases that match TRBD1. V lost 6 bases and J lost 6; bases outside the gene matches: 7. The CDR3 covers 12 residues. The germline gives CDR1 SQVTM, CDR2 ANQGSEA. The CDR3 loop reads CSVWTGLAEQYF. The CDR3 DNA reads TGCAGCGTCTGGACAGGGTTGGCCGAGCAGTACTTC.

This clonotype appeared a few times. The chain has TRBV19 and TRBJ2-1; D call uncertain. CDR1 and CDR2 (germline): LNHDA, SQIVND (reference sequence). The V gene lost 1 base and the J gene lost 3 bases, with 13 bases spanning the gap. CDR3 length: 16 residues. DNA of the CDR3: TGTGCCAGTAGTATAGTTGGACGAACAAACTACAATGAGCAGTTCTTC. Amino acids: CASSIVGRTNYNEQFF.

The J gene is TRBJ2-1, the V gene TRBV7-2, with D possibly matching TRBD2 (5 bases). Germline values: CDR1 SGHTA, CDR2 FQGNSA. The V end was cut by 5 bases, the J end by 11 bases, with 13 bases between. The length of the CDR3 is 12 residues. As DNA, the CDR3 is TGTGCCAGCAGCGGTGGACGGGGTAAGCAGTTCTTC. Translating gives CASSGGRGKQFF.

The chain uses TRBV19 and TRBJ2-2; 7 nucleotides match TRBD2. The CDR3 runs 15 residues. Germline lookup yields CDR1 LNHDA and CDR2 SQIVND (reference sequence). The V segment lost 3 bases and the J segment 0 bases; nucleotides outside the gene matches: 1. Here the CDR3 DNA reads TGTGCCAGTAGTATCCTAGCGGCGAACACCGGGGAGCTGTTTTTT. This codes for CASSILAANTGELFF. Using reference TRBV19 and TRBJ2-2 for the parts outside the CDR3, the full variable domain is DGGITQSPKYLFRKEGQNVTLSCEQNLNHDAMYWYRQDPGQGLRLIYYSQIVNDFQKGDIAEGYSVSREKKESFPLTVTSAQKNPTAFYLCASSILAANTGELFFGEGSRLTVL.

This clonotype was counted at least ten times. The chain uses TRBV20-1 and TRBJ2-2; possibly TRBD2 for D (6 bases). The germline V gene has CDR1 DFQATT and CDR2 SNEGSKA (reference sequence). The CDR3 is made up of 17 amino acids. With 7 bases removed from V and 2 bases from J, the gap between germline ends came to 23 bases. The CDR3, as DNA: TGCAGTGTTCCCCCCCGGGCGGGAACTATAAACACCGGGGAGCTGTTTTTT. Translation gives CSVPPRAGTINTGELFF.

This chain links TRBV5-4 with TRBJ2-2, with 8 bases that match TRBD1. Germline lookup yields CDR1 SGHNT and CDR2 YYREEE (reference sequence). The CDR3 runs 15 residues. V was clipped by 2 bases and J by 4 bases; unmatched bases: 4. The CDR3 sequence is CASSFLTGGTGELFF. CDR3 nucleotides: TGTGCCAGCAGCTTTCTTACAGGGGGCACCGGGGAGCTGTTTTTT.

The J gene is TRBJ2-7, the V gene TRBV19; D is ambiguous. With 1 base removed from V and 3 bases from J, the gap between germline ends came to 10 bases. Looked up from germline, CDR1 is LNHDA and CDR2 is SQIVND (reference sequence). There are 14 residues in the CDR3. CDR3 residues: CASSIAVGNYEQYF. In DNA, the CDR3 is TGTGCCAGTAGTATAGCGGTTGGGAACTACGAGCAGTACTTC. Full variable domain (remainder filled in from reference TRBV19 and TRBJ2-7): DGGITQSPKYLFRKEGQNVTLSCEQNLNHDAMYWYRQDPGQGLRLIYYSQIVNDFQKGDIAEGYSVSREKKESFPLTVTSAQKNPTAFYLCASSIAVGNYEQYFGPGTRLTVT.

This clonotype was counted between two and nine times. V is TRBV7-2 and J is TRBJ2-2; TRBD1 is a possible D gene (6 bases). V dropped 6 bases and J dropped 7 bases, with 21 bases sitting between them. The germline gives CDR1 SGHTA, CDR2 FQGNSA. CDR3 size: 16 residues. As DNA, the CDR3 is TGTGCCAGCAGATTACCCGGTTCAGGGGCGAGCGGGGAGCTGTTTTTT. It translates to CASRLPGSGASGELFF. The full variable domain, its missing parts supplied by reference TRBV7-2 and TRBJ2-2, is GAGVSQSPSNKVTEKGKDVELRCDPISGHTALYWYRQSLGQGLEFLIYFQGNSAPDKSGLPSDRFSAERTGGSVSTLTIQRTQQEDSAVYLCASRLPGSGASGELFFGEGSRLTVL.

This clonotype was detected only a few times. V gene TRBV27 combines with J gene TRBJ2-5; maybe TRBD1 (5 bases). V was cut by 1 base and J by 5 bases, with 11 bases left in between. This CDR3 is 14 amino acids long. Germline V gene data show CDR1 as MNHEY and CDR2 as SMNVEV (reference sequence). The CDR3 is CASSLYPGMETQYF. The CDR3 DNA reads as TGTGCCAGCAGTTTATATCCAGGGATGGAGACCCAGTACTTC.

This clonotype has at least ten counts. This sequence joins TRBV28 and TRBJ2-7; TRBD1 aligns across 11 bases. The CDR3 covers 17 residues. The germline V gene has CDR1 MDHEN and CDR2 SYDVKM. V shed 6 bases and J 2 bases; nucleotides not matched to a gene: 12. The CDR3 nucleotides read TGTGCCAGCAGCTCCGGACAGGGGGCAGCTGGGACCTACGAGCAGTACTTC. Translating it yields CASSSGQGAAGTYEQYF.